This T cell receptor (beta chain) comes out of a study of T-cell reconstitution after alpha-beta-depleted transplantation in children. Study-level findings and limits: Reportedly, alpha-beta T cells present about two months post-transplant originated from several hundred expanded clones of graft origin.

Many counts were recorded for this clonotype. The antigen remains undetermined. It was with unique molecular identifiers that the TCRbeta library was prepared. TCRdb re-called the PCR reads through MiXCR, storing one row per CDR3 protein. The data contain some 290,000 distinct CDR3 sequences, approximately 23% of them singletons. The origin of this receptor is a male patient younger than 18 who had a stem cell transplant for acute lymphoblastic leukemia, so the T cells may come from the graft donor. The sample was PBMCs, mostly from graft donor cells, taken 180 days after TCRalphabeta/CD19-depleted stem cell transplant.

The CDR3 DNA reads TGTGCCAGCGCATACAGGGGCTCTGAAGCTTTCTTT. Translation: CASAYRGSEAFF. The chain employs TRBV12-3 or TRBV12-4 and TRBJ1-1; 7 nucleotides align to TRBD1. V shed 8 bases and J 6 bases; nucleotides not matched to a gene: 6. The CDR3 is 12 amino acids.